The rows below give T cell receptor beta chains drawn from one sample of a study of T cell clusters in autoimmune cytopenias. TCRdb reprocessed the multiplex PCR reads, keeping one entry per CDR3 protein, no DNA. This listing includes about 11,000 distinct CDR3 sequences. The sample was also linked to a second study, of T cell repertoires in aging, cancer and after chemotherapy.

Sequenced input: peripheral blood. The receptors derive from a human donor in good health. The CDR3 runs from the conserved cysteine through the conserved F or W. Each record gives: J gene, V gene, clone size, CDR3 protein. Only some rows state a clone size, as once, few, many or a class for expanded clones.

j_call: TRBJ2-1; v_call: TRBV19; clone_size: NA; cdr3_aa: CASSVDRGRLGQFF
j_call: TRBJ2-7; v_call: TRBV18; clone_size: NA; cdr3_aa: CASSRQGGTYEQYF
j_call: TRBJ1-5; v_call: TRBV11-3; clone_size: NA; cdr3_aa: CASSLDQGSYKAGNQPQHF
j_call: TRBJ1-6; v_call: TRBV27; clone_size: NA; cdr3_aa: CASSLYLTGTYNSPLHF
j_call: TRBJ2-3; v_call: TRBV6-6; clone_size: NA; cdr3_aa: CASSGASSTDTQYF
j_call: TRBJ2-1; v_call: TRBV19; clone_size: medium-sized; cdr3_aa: CATHKSSYNEQFF
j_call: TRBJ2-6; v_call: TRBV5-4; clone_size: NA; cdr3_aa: CASSPTSTAGANVLTF
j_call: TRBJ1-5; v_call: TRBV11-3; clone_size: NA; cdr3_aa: CASSLKQYNQPQHF
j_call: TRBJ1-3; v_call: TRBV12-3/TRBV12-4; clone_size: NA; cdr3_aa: CASSFQGFSGNTIYF
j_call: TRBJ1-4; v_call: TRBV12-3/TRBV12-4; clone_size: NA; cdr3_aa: CASSKLPGINEKLFF
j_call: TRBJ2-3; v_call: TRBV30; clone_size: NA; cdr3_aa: CALEEGSTDTQYF
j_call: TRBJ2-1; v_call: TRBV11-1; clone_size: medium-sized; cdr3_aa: CASSLSSYNEQFF
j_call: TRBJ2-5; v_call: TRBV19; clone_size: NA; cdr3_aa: CASRLAGAEETQYF
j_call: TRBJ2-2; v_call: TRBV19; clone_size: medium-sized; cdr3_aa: CASSSGAGELFF
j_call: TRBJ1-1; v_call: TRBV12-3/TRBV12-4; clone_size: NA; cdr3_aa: CASNLWRSWTNTEAFF
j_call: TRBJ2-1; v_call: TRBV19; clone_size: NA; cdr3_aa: CASSPKGLAGRNEQFF
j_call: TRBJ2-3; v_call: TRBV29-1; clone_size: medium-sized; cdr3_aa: CSLFGGGVSDTQYF
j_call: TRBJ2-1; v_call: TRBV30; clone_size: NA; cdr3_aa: CAWSAPAGGHNEQFF
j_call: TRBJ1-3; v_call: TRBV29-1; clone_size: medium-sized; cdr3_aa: CSVRQVSGNTIYF
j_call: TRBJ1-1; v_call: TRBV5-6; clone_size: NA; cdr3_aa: CASSFRQNPNTEAFF
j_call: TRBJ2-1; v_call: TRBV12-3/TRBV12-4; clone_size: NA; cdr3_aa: CASKAGDNNEQFF
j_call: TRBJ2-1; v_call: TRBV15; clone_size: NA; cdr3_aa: CATSRGIGTSGINEQFF
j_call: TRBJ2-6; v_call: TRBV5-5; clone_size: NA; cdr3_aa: CASSPAGSGANVLTF
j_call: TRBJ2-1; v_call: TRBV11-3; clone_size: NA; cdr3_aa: CASSIPVTLAGSNEQFF
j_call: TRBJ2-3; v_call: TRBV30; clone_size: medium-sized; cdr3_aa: CAWSVSATGADTQYF
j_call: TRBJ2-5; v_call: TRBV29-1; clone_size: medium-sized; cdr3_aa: CSVRNQETQYF
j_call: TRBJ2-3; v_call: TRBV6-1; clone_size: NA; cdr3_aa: CASSGQGGTDTQYF
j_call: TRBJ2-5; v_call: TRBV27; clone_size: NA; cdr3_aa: CASSRRDSQETQYF
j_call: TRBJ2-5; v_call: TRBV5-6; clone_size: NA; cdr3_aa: CASSGGLAGDQPGAGETQYF
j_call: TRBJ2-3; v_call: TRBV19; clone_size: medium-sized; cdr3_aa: CASSTYTGTDTQYF
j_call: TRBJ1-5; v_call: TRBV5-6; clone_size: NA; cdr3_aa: CASSPRGSGGAGQPQHF
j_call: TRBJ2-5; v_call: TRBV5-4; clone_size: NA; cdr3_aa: CASSLLGQQETQYF
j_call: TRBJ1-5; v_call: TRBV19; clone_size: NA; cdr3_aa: CASSVSGWGQPQHF
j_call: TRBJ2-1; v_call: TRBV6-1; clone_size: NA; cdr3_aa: CASSEDPPAGVEQFF
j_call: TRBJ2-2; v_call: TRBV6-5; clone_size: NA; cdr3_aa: CASRHRLDTGELFF
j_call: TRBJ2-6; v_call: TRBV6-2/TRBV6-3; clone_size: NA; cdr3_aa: CASSFLRSISGANVLTF
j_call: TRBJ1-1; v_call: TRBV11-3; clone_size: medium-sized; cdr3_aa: CASSQVGTEAFF
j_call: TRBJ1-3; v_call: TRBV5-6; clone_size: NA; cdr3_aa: CASSIYTVGAGNTIYF
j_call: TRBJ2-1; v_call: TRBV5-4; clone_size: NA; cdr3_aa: CASSTSGTSATQFF
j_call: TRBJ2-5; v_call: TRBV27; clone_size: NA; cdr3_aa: CASSLYGGGYQETQYF